This record covers a single T cell receptor (beta chain). The antigen remains unidentified. No DNA is given; TCRdb re-called the 5' RACE reads and lists each CDR3 protein once. This sample's clone table lists 350,000 to 400,000 distinct CDR3 sequences. The sample belongs to a study of monozygotic twins with inflammatory bowel disease. CDR3 size: 12 residues. CDR1 is DFQATT and CDR2 is SNEGSKA in the germline V gene (reference sequence). Study-level findings and limits: No discrimination was achieved between different T cell subtypes.

The sequenced material came from blood. This sequence originates from a human donor with ulcerative colitis or Crohn's disease, or a healthy co-twin of an affected twin (not recorded which). The V call is TRBV20-1, the J call TRBJ2-7; with no DNA, the TCRdb D assignment of TRBD2 cannot be verified. The CDR3: CSAWVARNEQYF.